One T cell receptor (beta chain) is described in this entry. Its antigen remains unknown. Only patients with CD8+CD57+ cell expansion on flow cytometry were chosen for sequencing. By the time of blood sampling, patients had still received no therapy. V was clipped by 1 base and J by 5 bases, with 10 bases between them. This CDR3 has 14 residues. Germline-derived CDR1 and CDR2 are SGHTA and FQGTGA. The sample originates from a study of CD8+CD57+ T cells in acquired aplastic anemia. About the research overall: Mean yield of DNA from sorted CD4+ and CD8+ cells was approximately 3 ug.

Study results and limitations: Patients shared around 30 CD8+ CDR3 sequences with controls. Any difference that existed in CD8+ Simpson's diversity between patients and controls was not significant.

Genomic DNA constituted the template upon which TCR beta VDJ and CDR3 profiling was performed. MiXCR was run by TCRdb on the reads, yielding one entry per CDR3 protein. The repertoire holds approximately 190,000 distinct CDR3 sequences, with 48% as singletons. The origin of this receptor is a human donor with aplastic anemia. The chain joins TRBV7-3 to TRBJ2-3; possibly TRBD1 for D (5 bases). Specimen: sorted CD4+, CD8+, or CD8+CD57+ T cells (not recorded which) from PBMCs. The CDR3, as DNA: TGTGCCAGCAGCTTAATGGACAAAGGAGATACGCAGTATTTT. It codes for CASSLMDKGDTQYF.